This TCR beta chain was recorded in a study of blood T cell repertoires in COVID-19. Unmatched junction bases numbered 3, after V lost 4 bases and J lost 1 base. Germline CDR1 reads SGHRS; CDR2 reads YFSETQ. CDR3 length: 14 residues. Measured with immunoSEQ multiplex PCR; TCRdb has only the in-frame clones, and not every one. Here the sample spans just over 150,000 clones, over 85% being singletons. The J gene is TRBJ2-7, the V gene TRBV5-1; 9 nucleotides agree with TRBD1. The clonotype was recovered from a woman in her 50s with acute or convalescent COVID-19. Sequenced: peripheral blood. The CDR3 coding sequence is TGCGCCAGCAGCCACGGGACAGGGTCCTACGAGCAGTACTTC. The encoded protein is CASSHGTGSYEQYF. Complete variable domain (other parts from reference TRBV5-1 and TRBJ2-7): KAGVTQTPRYLIKTRGQQVTLSCSPISGHRSVSWYQQTPGQGLQFLFEYFSETQRNKGNFPGRFSGRQFSNSRSEMNVSTLELGDSALYLCASSHGTGSYEQYFGPGTRLTVT.